The present T cell receptor beta chain was sequenced within a study of T-cell reconstitution after alpha-beta-depleted transplantation in children. Unique molecular identifiers were used in preparing the TCRbeta library. From the PCR reads, TCRdb called clonotypes with MiXCR, one entry per CDR3 protein. The sample consists of about 540,000 distinct CDR3 sequences, about 17% of them appearing once. This clonotype was found a few times. The CDR3 runs to 13 residues. Germline loops: CDR1 LGHDT, CDR2 YNNKEL (reference sequence). V lost 4 bases, J lost 6 bases, and 11 bases lay in between. This rearrangement joins TRBV3-1 to TRBJ2-3; no reliable D call. The specimen was PBMCs from the stem cell graft donor, collected from the stem cell graft. The source is a human donor who donated a stem cell graft to a child with acute lymphoblastic leukemia. CDR3 bases: TGTGCCAGCAGCCTCCGGGCTTCCGATACGCAGTATTTT. This sequence encodes CASSLRASDTQYF.